These 22 T cell receptor beta chains share one sample of origin, sequenced in a study of shared clonotypes between healthy human individuals. Naive-designated CD8 cells lacked CD45RO, were positively enriched for CCR7, and omitted terminally differentiated effector memory CD45RA+ cells. Here immunoSEQ multiplex PCR was the method, and the copy in TCRdb shows in-frame clones only, minus some. The sample has about 650,000 clones, roughly 95% seen once; the top ten hold 0.085% to 0.11%. Material: naive CD8+ T cells sorted from blood. The receptors were sampled from a woman in her 30s in good health.

This clone was seen a single time. The genes are TRBV27 and TRBJ2-7; perhaps TRBD2 as D (5 bases). With 1 base removed from V and 4 bases from J, the gap between germline ends came to 8 bases. The CDR3 sequence is 13 residues long. The V gene's germline CDR1 is MNHEY and CDR2 SMNVEV (reference sequence). Here the CDR3 reads CASSLYSGYEQYF. CDR3 bases: TGTGCCAGCAGTTTATATTCGGGATACGAGCAGTACTTC.

The chain employs TRBV27 and TRBJ2-1; 7 bases map to TRBD2. CDR1 and CDR2 from the germline V gene are MNHEY and SMNVEV (reference sequence). V trimming: 3 bases; J trimming: 6 bases; junction bases outside the gene matches: 5. The CDR3 has 14 residues. CDR3 in DNA: TGTGCCAGCAGTTTTTGGGGCGGGAGCAATGAGCAGTTCTTC. This encodes CASSFWGGSNEQFF.

The rearrangement links TRBV5-4 to TRBJ2-7; D uncertain. Germline V gene sequence: CDR1 SGHNT, CDR2 YYREEE (reference sequence). Trimming stripped 0 bases from V and 0 bases from J, with 7 bases between. The CDR3 runs 14 residues. Here the CDR3 reads CASSLGDGSYEQYF. CDR3 DNA: TGTGCCAGCAGCTTGGGCGATGGCTCCTACGAGCAGTACTTC.

The chain links TRBV18 to TRBJ2-7; 7 bases agree with TRBD2. This CDR3 region has 12 residues. Germline V gene lookup returns CDR1 KGHSH and CDR2 LQKENI. After removal of 6 bases from V and 1 base from J, the junction contained 0 bases not matched to a gene. The CDR3 loop is CASSGGSYEQYF. Here the CDR3 DNA reads TGTGCCAGCTCCGGGGGGTCCTACGAGCAGTACTTC.

Written as DNA, the CDR3 is TGTGCCAGCAGTTTATCTGGGGCGGGTGAGCAGTACTTC. Translating it yields CASSLSGAGEQYF. This sequence joins TRBV28 and TRBJ2-7, with D tentatively TRBD1 or TRBD2 (5 bases each). The length of the CDR3 is 13 residues. Germline loops: CDR1 MDHEN, CDR2 SYDVKM. V dropped 1 base and J dropped 7 bases, with 11 bases sitting between them.

V and J are TRBV27 and TRBJ1-1, with 9 bases aligning to TRBD1. Trimming took 7 bases from V and 5 from J; bases not matched to a gene: 8. The CDR3 loop spans 14 amino acids. In germline, CDR1 is MNHEY, CDR2 SMNVEV (reference sequence). The CDR3 DNA sequence: TGTGCCAGCATCTCCGGGACAGGGTTGACTGAAGCTTTCTTT. Protein product: CASISGTGLTEAFF.

V usage is TRBV13 and J usage is TRBJ2-7; TRBD1 aligns across 9 bases. This CDR3 has 14 amino acids. CDR1 is PRHDT, CDR2 FYEKMQ, per germline (reference sequence). The V segment lost 8 bases and the J segment 4 bases; nucleotides outside the gene matches: 9. CDR3 in DNA: TGTGCCAGCGGGGGAGGGGACAGGGTGTACGAGCAGTACTTC. It translates to CASGGGDRVYEQYF.

The genes are TRBV29-1 and TRBJ2-1, with D maybe TRBD1 (6 bases). This CDR3 is built from 14 residues. With 4 bases removed from V and 0 bases from J, the gap between germline ends came to 10 bases. Germline V lookup: CDR1 SQVTM, CDR2 ANQGSEA. The CDR3 coding sequence is TGCAGCGTTGGACAGGCCAACTCCTACAATGAGCAGTTCTTC. It codes for CSVGQANSYNEQFF.

V and J are TRBV27 and TRBJ1-2; D remains unclear. Trimming shortened V by 2 bases and J by 4 bases, and 11 bases separated the two germline ends. This CDR3 has 14 residues. The germline V gene has CDR1 MNHEY and CDR2 SMNVEV (reference sequence). For the CDR3, the DNA is TGTGCCAGCAGTTTAGCCCCTGGAGTCTATGGCTACACCTTC. Amino acids: CASSLAPGVYGYTF.

This chain joins TRBV7-2 and TRBJ2-7; 7 nucleotides agree with TRBD2. The CDR3 loop spans 15 amino acids. V dropped 8 bases and J dropped 0; count of bases not matched to a gene: 10. Germline lookup yields CDR1 SGHTA and CDR2 FQGNSA. CDR3 bases: TGTGCCAGCCGTCAGTGGGAGGGCAGCTCCTACGAGCAGTACTTC. Residues: CASRQWEGSSYEQYF.

As to this clone: The sample carries other DNA sequences with the same CDR3. V gene TRBV9 combines with J gene TRBJ1-2; D not certain. This CDR3 comprises 14 residues. The V and J ends lost 2 bases and 3 bases respectively, with 11 bases between them. Looked up from germline, CDR1 is SGDLS and CDR2 is YYNGEE. CDR3 protein: CASSVGAADYGYTF. DNA for the CDR3: TGTGCCAGCAGCGTTGGAGCAGCTGACTATGGCTACACCTTC.

This chain connects TRBV5-1 to TRBJ2-3; unclear D gene. This CDR3 has 14 amino acids. Germline-derived CDR1 and CDR2 are SGHRS and YFSETQ. V was clipped by 7 bases and J by 6 bases, with 18 bases between them. In nucleotides, the CDR3 is TGCGCCAGCTGTGTTAGTACTCTTGGGGATACGCAGTATTTT. Its translation is CASCVSTLGDTQYF.

The genes are TRBV29-1 and TRBJ2-1; the D is unclear. Trimming removed 2 bases from V and 4 bases from J, with 6 bases in between. The CDR3 length is 12 residues. CDR1 and CDR2 (germline): SQVTM, ANQGSEA. DNA of the CDR3: TGCAGCGTTGAAAAGGTTTACAATGAGCAGTTCTTC. It yields the protein CSVEKVYNEQFF.

This chain joins TRBV19 and TRBJ1-1; 10 bases map to TRBD1. The CDR3 spans 13 residues. With 9 bases clipped from V and 3 bases from J, the junction kept 4 bases outside the gene matches. CDR1 and CDR2 from the germline V gene are LNHDA and SQIVND (reference sequence). The CDR3 nucleotides read TGTGCCAGGACAGGGGGCTTGGACACTGAAGCTTTCTTT. This gives the protein CARTGGLDTEAFF.

V usage is TRBV11-2 and J usage is TRBJ1-1; D uncertain. CDR1 is SGHAT and CDR2 is FQNNGV in the germline V gene. This CDR3 has 15 amino acids. V lost 1 base and J 4 bases, leaving 13 bases between the germline ends. The CDR3 coding sequence is TGTGCCAGCAGCTTAGGCTACCGGGGAGGCACTGAAGCTTTCTTT. Amino acids: CASSLGYRGGTEAFF.

The rearrangement joins TRBV5-1 to TRBJ1-2; D gene ambiguous. V lost 0 bases to trimming and J lost 8 bases, with 8 bases between them. CDR1 and CDR2 (germline): SGHRS, YFSETQ. This CDR3 region has 12 residues. The CDR3: CASSLEGYGYTF. DNA for the CDR3: TGCGCCAGCAGCTTGGAAGGATACGGCTACACCTTC.

This clone was seen only once. CDR3 region: CASSESGDQETQYF. The CDR3 nucleotides read TGTGCCAGCAGTGAATCGGGAGACCAAGAGACCCAGTACTTC. The chain links TRBV2 to TRBJ2-5; D is possibly TRBD2 (6 bases). Trimming shortened V by 2 bases and J by 0 bases, and 7 bases separated the two germline ends. The CDR3 sequence is 14 residues long. CDR1 is SNHLY, CDR2 FYNNEI, per germline.

The V gene is TRBV2, the J gene TRBJ2-2; D possibly corresponds to TRBD1 (5 bases). Between the trimmed V and J ends, which lost 7 bases and 1 base, there was a span of 10 bases. The germline V gene encodes CDR1 SNHLY and CDR2 FYNNEI. The CDR3 totals 14 residues. This chain's CDR3 is CASIWTQNTGELFF. CDR3 bases: TGTGCCAGCATCTGGACACAGAACACCGGGGAGCTGTTTTTT. Full variable domain (outside the CDR3, taken from reference TRBV2 and TRBJ2-2): EPEVTQTPSHQVTQMGQEVILRCVPISNHLYFYWYRQILGQKVEFLVSFYNNEISEKSEIFDDQFSVERPDGSNFTLKIRSTKLEDSAMYFCASIWTQNTGELFFGEGSRLTVL.

The chain carries TRBV19 and TRBJ2-7; 7 bases match TRBD1. This CDR3 has 12 amino acids. From germline, CDR1 is LNHDA and CDR2 SQIVND (reference sequence). Trimming cost V 8 bases and J 3 bases; bases outside gene matches: 4. The CDR3 here is CASGDSFYEQYF. CDR3 nucleotides: TGTGCCAGTGGGGACAGCTTCTACGAGCAGTACTTC.

The rearrangement joins TRBV7-9 to TRBJ1-2; no reliable D call. CDR3 length: 12 residues. V gave up 4 bases and J gave up 2 bases, with 5 bases separating them. CDR1 is SEHNR and CDR2 is FQNEAQ in the germline V gene (reference sequence). CDR3: CASSSKNYGYTF. CDR3 DNA sequence: TGTGCCAGCAGCTCAAAAAACTATGGCTACACCTTC.

The V and J genes are TRBV5-1 and TRBJ2-1; D is ambiguous. This CDR3 contains 12 residues. Germline CDR1 reads SGHRS; CDR2 reads YFSETQ. Between the trimmed V and J ends, which lost 0 bases and 12 bases, there was a span of 10 bases. The CDR3 sequence: CASSLGSLGQFF. CDR3 bases: TGCGCCAGCAGCTTGGGGAGCCTCGGGCAGTTCTTC. Using reference TRBV5-1 and TRBJ2-1 for the parts outside the CDR3, the full variable domain is KAGVTQTPRYLIKTRGQQVTLSCSPISGHRSVSWYQQTPGQGLQFLFEYFSETQRNKGNFPGRFSGRQFSNSRSEMNVSTLELGDSALYLCASSLGSLGQFFGPGTRLTVL.

The chain is built from TRBV28 and TRBJ1-2; a possible D gene is TRBD1 (5 bases). The CDR3 contains 15 residues. Trimming pared 5 bases from V and 1 base from J, leaving 14 bases between. Germline V gene sequence: CDR1 MDHEN, CDR2 SYDVKM. CDR3 nucleotides: TGTGCCAGCAGTGGCGGGACTTGGGGTAACTATGGCTACACCTTC. It translates to CASSGGTWGNYGYTF.